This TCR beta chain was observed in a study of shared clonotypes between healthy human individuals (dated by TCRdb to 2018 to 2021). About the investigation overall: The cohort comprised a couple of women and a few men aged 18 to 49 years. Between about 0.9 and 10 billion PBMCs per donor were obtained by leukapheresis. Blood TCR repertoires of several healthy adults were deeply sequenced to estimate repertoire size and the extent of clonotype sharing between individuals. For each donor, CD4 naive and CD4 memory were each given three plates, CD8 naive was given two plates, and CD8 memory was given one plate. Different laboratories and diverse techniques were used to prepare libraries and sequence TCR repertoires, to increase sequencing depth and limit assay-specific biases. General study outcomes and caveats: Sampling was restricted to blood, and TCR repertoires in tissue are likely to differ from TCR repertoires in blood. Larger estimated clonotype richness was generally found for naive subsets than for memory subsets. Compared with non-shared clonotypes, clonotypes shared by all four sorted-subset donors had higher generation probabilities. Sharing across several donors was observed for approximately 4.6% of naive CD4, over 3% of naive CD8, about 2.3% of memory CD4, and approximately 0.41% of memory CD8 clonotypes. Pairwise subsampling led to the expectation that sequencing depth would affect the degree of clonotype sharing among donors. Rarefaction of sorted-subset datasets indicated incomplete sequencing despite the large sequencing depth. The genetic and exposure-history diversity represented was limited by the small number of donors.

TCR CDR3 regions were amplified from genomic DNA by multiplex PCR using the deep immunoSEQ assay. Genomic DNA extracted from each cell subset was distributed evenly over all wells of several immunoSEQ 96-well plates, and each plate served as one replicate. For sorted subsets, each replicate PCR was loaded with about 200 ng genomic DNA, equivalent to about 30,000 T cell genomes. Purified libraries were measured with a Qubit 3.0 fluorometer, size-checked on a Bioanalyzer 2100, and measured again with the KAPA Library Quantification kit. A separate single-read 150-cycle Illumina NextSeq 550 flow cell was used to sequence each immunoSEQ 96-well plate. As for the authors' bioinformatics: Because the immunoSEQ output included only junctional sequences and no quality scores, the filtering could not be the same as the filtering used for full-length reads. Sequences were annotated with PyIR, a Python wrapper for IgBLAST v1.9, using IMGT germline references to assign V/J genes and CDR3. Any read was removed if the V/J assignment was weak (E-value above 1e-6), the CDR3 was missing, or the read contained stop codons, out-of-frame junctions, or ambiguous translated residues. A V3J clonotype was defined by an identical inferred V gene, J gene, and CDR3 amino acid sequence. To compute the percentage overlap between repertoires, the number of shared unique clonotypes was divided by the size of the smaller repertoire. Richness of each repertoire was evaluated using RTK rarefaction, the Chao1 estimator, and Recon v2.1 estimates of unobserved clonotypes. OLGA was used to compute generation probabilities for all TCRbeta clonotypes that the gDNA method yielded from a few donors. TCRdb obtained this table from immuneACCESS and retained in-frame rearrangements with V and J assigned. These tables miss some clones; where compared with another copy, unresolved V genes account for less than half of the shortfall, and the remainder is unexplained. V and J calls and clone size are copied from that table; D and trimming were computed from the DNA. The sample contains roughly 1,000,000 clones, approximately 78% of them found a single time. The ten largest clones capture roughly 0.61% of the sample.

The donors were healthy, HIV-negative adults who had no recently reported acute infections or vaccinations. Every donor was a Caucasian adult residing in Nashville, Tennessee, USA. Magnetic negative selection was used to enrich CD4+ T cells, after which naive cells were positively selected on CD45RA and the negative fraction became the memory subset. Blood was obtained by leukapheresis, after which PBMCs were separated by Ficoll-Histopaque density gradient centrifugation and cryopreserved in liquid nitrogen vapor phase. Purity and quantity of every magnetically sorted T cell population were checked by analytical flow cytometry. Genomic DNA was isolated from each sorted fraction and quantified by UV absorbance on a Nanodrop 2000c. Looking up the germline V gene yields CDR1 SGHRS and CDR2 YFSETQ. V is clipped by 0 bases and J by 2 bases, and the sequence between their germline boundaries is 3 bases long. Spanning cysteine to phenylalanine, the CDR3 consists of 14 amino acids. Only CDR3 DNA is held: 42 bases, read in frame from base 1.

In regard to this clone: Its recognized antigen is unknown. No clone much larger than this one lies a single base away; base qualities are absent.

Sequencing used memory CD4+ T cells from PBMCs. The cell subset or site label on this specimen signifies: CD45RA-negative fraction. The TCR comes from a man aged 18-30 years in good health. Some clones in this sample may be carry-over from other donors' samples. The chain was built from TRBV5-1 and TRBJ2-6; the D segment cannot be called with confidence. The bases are TGCGCCAGCAGCTTGGAAGCTGGGGCCAACGTCCTGACTTTC. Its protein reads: CASSLEAGANVLTF.